Listed below are T cell receptor beta chains from one sample, sequenced in a study of blood T cell repertoires in COVID-19. Sequencing was performed with immunoSEQ multiplex PCR; in TCRdb, only in-frame clones are kept and a portion is missing. The data hold about 75,000 clones, with 79% observed a single time. The sample was peripheral blood. All receptors derive from a woman of 80 years or more with active or convalescent COVID-19. CDR3s include the opening cysteine and the closing phenylalanine or tryptophan. Fields, in order: CDR3 DNA, CDR3 protein, J gene, clone size, D gene, V gene. D genes are given only for firm matches. The size of a clone is reported for some rows only, either as once, few or many, or as a class for expanded clones.

TGTGCCACCAGTGATTTCCGAGGGAGGGCCGGCACAGATACGCAGTATTTT	CATSDFRGRAGTDTQYF	TRBJ2-3	.	TRBD2	TRBV24-1
TGTGCCAGCAGCCCGACAGACCTTAGCAATCAGCCCCAGCATTTT	CASSPTDLSNQPQHF	TRBJ1-5	.	.	TRBV7-2
TGTGCCAGCAGCCAGGGGACAGGAGTTTACGAGCAGTACTTC	CASSQGTGVYEQYF	TRBJ2-7	few	TRBD1	TRBV3-1/TRBV3-2
TGTGCCAGCTCACCACAGCTCCAAGAGACCCAGTACTTC	CASSPQLQETQYF	TRBJ2-5	.	.	TRBV18
TGCGCCAGCAGCCAAGATGGGGGCAGCACGTCGCAGCCCCAGCATTTT	CASSQDGGSTSQPQHF	TRBJ1-5	.	.	TRBV4-3
TGTGCCAGCAGGGCCTGGGAGGCGCAGTATTTT	CASRAWEAQYF	TRBJ2-3	.	.	TRBV27
TGTGCCAGCAGCTCAGACAGGGTCTCCTACAATGAGCAGTTCTTC	CASSSDRVSYNEQFF	TRBJ2-1	.	TRBD1	TRBV7-2
TGCGCCAGCAGCTGGGGGACAGGGGAAATCATGAGTTATGGCTACACCTTC	CASSWGTGEIMSYGYTF	TRBJ1-2	.	TRBD1	TRBV5-1
TGTGCCAGTAGTATTGACAGATTCTATGGCTACACCTTC	CASSIDRFYGYTF	TRBJ1-2	many	.	TRBV19
TGTGCCAGCAGTTACGACTCTAGTACTGAAGCTTTCTTT	CASSYDSSTEAFF	TRBJ1-1	.	.	TRBV6-5
TGTGCCAGCAGTCTCAAAAGGACAGGCCGACCATCCACCGGGTTGGAGCTGTTTTTT	CASSLKRTGRPSTGLELFF	TRBJ2-2	.	TRBD1	TRBV6-6
TGTGCCAGCAGTCCGGGACAGAACTATGGCTACACCTTC	CASSPGQNYGYTF	TRBJ1-2	.	TRBD1	TRBV2
TGTGCCAGCAGCACCTACTTGGTTGGGACAGTGAACACTGAAGCTTTCTTT	CASSTYLVGTVNTEAFF	TRBJ1-1	.	TRBD1	TRBV7-2
TGTGCCAGCAGTTTATACGGGAGCAATCAGCCCCAGCATTTT	CASSLYGSNQPQHF	TRBJ1-5	.	.	TRBV27
TGTGCCAGCAGCTTGACAGGGGGGGACGCTGAAGCTTTCTTT	CASSLTGGDAEAFF	TRBJ1-1	.	TRBD1	TRBV7-9
TGTGCCAGCAGTCTACTAGCGGGGGCCCTCAATGAGCAGTTCTTC	CASSLLAGALNEQFF	TRBJ2-1	.	TRBD2	TRBV6-4
TGTGCCAGTAGTCAACCCGTCTTAAAACCCGGGACATCCGGCATATATGGCTACACCTTC	CASSQPVLKPGTSGIYGYTF	TRBJ1-2	.	.	TRBV19
TGTGCCAGCTCACCCCGTCGGTCGGCGGGAGTTTATGAGCAGTTCTTC	CASSPRRSAGVYEQFF	TRBJ2-1	.	TRBD2	TRBV18
TGCGCCAGCAGCCAAGGGCAGGGGAGCTCCTACGAGCAGTACTTC	CASSQGQGSSYEQYF	TRBJ2-7	.	.	TRBV4-1
TGTGCCAGCAGGGCACCCGGGACTAGCGGGGGCCAAACGTACAATGAGCAGTTCTTC	CASRAPGTSGGQTYNEQFF	TRBJ2-1	.	TRBD2	TRBV2
TGTGCCAGCAAACAGCCCGGGGGTTTGGCCGGGGAGCTGTTTTTT	CASKQPGGLAGELFF	TRBJ2-2	.	.	TRBV6-5
TGTGCCATCAAGGGACAGGGGGACACCGGGGAGCTGTTTTTT	CAIKGQGDTGELFF	TRBJ2-2	.	TRBD1	TRBV10-3
TGCGCCAGCAGCCAAGTTTATACAGGGGATCAGCCCCAGCATTTT	CASSQVYTGDQPQHF	TRBJ1-5	.	TRBD1	TRBV4-1
TGTGCCAGCAGTGAAGTAGTGGTCGCGGCAGGGGAAATGAACACTGAAGCTTTCTTT	CASSEVVVAAGEMNTEAFF	TRBJ1-1	.	.	TRBV6-1
TGTGCCAGCAGCACTGTGGCGGGTTTTGCCTACGAGCAGTACTTC	CASSTVAGFAYEQYF	TRBJ2-7	.	.	TRBV5-4
TGCGCCAGCAGCCAAGATTATACTAGCGGGATATACGAGCAGTACTTC	CASSQDYTSGIYEQYF	TRBJ2-7	.	TRBD2	TRBV4-3
TGTGCCAGCAGCTCCGAAGCAGGGCCTAATTCACCCCTCCACTTT	CASSSEAGPNSPLHF	TRBJ1-6	.	.	TRBV7-9
TGTGCCAGCAGCTTCGTTCAAGCCGTCATCAATGAGCAGTTCTTC	CASSFVQAVINEQFF	TRBJ2-1	.	.	TRBV11-2